Here is one T cell receptor beta chain with its context. This entry belongs to a study of blood T cell repertoires in COVID-19. Background on the study: Spain, Italy and the United States supplied samples that represented acute and convalescent COVID-19. Sources were T cells, B-cell-depleted T cells, or PBMCs; the material itself was cDNA or gDNA.

Germline V gene data show CDR1 as GTSNPN and CDR2 as SVGIG (reference sequence). The V end lost 0 bases, the J end lost 4 bases, and 11 bases lay between the germline ends. This CDR3 contains 14 residues. Original processing methods: For nucleated cells, counts were estimated from reference gene primer amplification. This table comes from immunoSEQ multiplex PCR, and its TCRdb copy is limited to in-frame clones, with some not included. V, J and clone size are taken as reported in that table, and D and trimming were inferred from the DNA itself. Counted here are about 280,000 clones, about 85% occurring once; the ten biggest clones make up more than 10%.

This sequence joins TRBV30 and TRBJ2-3; D ambiguous. This clonotype was obtained from a human donor in a cohort sampled during active COVID-19. The sample taken for sequencing was peripheral blood. CDR3 sequence reads: CAWSVRRVPDTQYF. DNA of the CDR3: TGTGCCTGGAGTGTACGTCGGGTGCCAGATACGCAGTATTTT.